Presented here are 32 T cell receptor beta chains from one specimen sequenced in a study of post-analysis software for immune sequencing data (dated by TCRdb to about 2015). Study-level results and caveats: Patients showed significantly higher frequencies than controls for 4 or 5 TRBV segments, among them TRBV5-6, TRBV5-1 and TRBV20-1.

The library was made by PCR. Sequencing took place on an Illumina HiSeq 2500. Unique molecular identifiers were incorporated into TCR beta cDNA libraries to reduce PCR and sequencing biases. TCRdb itself trimmed the public reads at Q25 with fastp, ran MiXCR and retained productive beta chains. Each entry merges the rows of one CDR3 protein and shows their most common DNA and genes. The sample yields about 560,000 distinct CDR3 sequences; roughly two fifths were counted once. Jointly, the top ten make up more than 1.5% of the sample. Antigens of these TCRs are unknown. Sequenced input: blood. The receptors shown here come from a girl aged 10-17 years with multiple sclerosis.

About this clonotype: An end of the junction does not agree with germline; a read error may underlie this. The chain employs TRBV6-6 and TRBJ2-1; D may be TRBD2 (6 bases). The germline V gene encodes CDR1 MNHNY and CDR2 SVGAGI (reference sequence). CDR3 length: 15 residues. The chain's CDR3 is CVSSLYRGPGDEQFF. The CDR3 DNA is TGTGTCAGCAGTTTATACAGAGGCCCGGGGGATGAGCAGTTCTTC.

The rearrangement joins TRBV10-2 to TRBJ2-6; TRBD2 matches at 7 bases. The CDR3 has 17 residues. V lost 2 bases to trimming and J lost 2 bases; unmatched junction nucleotides: 6. The V gene's germline CDR1 is WSHSY and CDR2 SAAADI. The CDR3 sequence is CASSEQASGAGANVLTF. The CDR3 coding sequence is TGCGCCAGCAGTGAGCAGGCTAGCGGAGCTGGGGCCAACGTCCTGACTTTC.

The chain joins TRBV27 to TRBJ1-1, with a possible D match to TRBD1 (5 bases). This CDR3 is 12 amino acids long. V dropped 5 bases and J dropped 5 bases, with 9 bases sitting between them. Germline values: CDR1 MNHEY, CDR2 SMNVEV (reference sequence). DNA for the CDR3: TGTGCCAGCAGTCCGAAGGGGACTGAAGCTTTCTTT. Its protein is CASSPKGTEAFF.

This clonotype was recorded a few times. The chain is built from TRBV7-2 and TRBJ2-3, with a weak D call TRBD2 (5 bases). Per the germline V gene, CDR1 is SGHTA and CDR2 is FQGNSA. V was shortened by 5 bases and J by 1 base, with 10 bases between the two germline ends. The CDR3 runs 14 residues. The CDR3 DNA reads as TGTGCCAGCAGCCCAAGACTACGCACAGATACGCAGTATTTT. This codes for CASSPRLRTDTQYF.

This chain joins TRBV2 and TRBJ2-7; D not resolved. The germline gives CDR1 SNHLY, CDR2 FYNNEI. V lost 7 bases and J 4 bases, leaving 8 bases between the germline ends. The CDR3 has 11 residues. The CDR3 DNA follows: TGTGCCAGCAAAGCGCCGTACGAGCAGTACTTC. It yields the protein CASKAPYEQYF. Supplemented by reference TRBV2 and TRBJ2-7, the full variable domain reads EPEVTQTPSHQVTQMGQEVILRCVPISNHLYFYWYRQILGQKVEFLVSFYNNEISEKSEIFDDQFSVERPDGSNFTLKIRSTKLEDSAMYFCASKAPYEQYFGPGTRLTVT.

The sample holds a few counts of this clonotype. The chain joins TRBV7-2 to TRBJ2-5, with D possibly being TRBD2 (6 bases). The J call could be wrong; TRBJ2-7 is a better fit for the DNA end. The germline CDR1 and CDR2 sequences are SGHTA and FQGNSA. The CDR3 has 16 amino acids. This CDR3 reads CASSLPRDWKIYEQYF. The DNA of the CDR3 is TGTGCCAGCAGCCTTCCTCGGGACTGGAAGATCTACGAGCAGTACTTC.

The chain employs TRBV5-1 and TRBJ2-1; D is possibly TRBD1 (5 bases). The V end was cut by 7 bases, the J end by 0 bases, with 11 bases between. This CDR3 comprises 14 residues. Germline loops: CDR1 SGHRS, CDR2 YFSETQ. Here the CDR3 DNA reads TGCGCCAGCGGACACCAAAGCTCCTACAATGAGCAGTTCTTC. Protein product: CASGHQSSYNEQFF.

Only a few counts were recorded for this clonotype. The chain employs TRBV5-1 and TRBJ2-7; D uncertain. V was shortened by 0 bases and J by 0 bases, with 10 bases between the two germline ends. CDR1 SGHRS and CDR2 YFSETQ come from the germline V gene. The CDR3 extends over 15 amino acids. This CDR3 is CASSLGNPGSYEQYF. The CDR3 DNA follows: TGCGCCAGCAGCTTGGGAAACCCGGGCTCCTACGAGCAGTACTTC. The full variable domain, with the rest looked up from reference TRBV5-1 and TRBJ2-7, is KAGVTQTPRYLIKTRGQQVTLSCSPISGHRSVSWYQQTPGQGLQFLFEYFSETQRNKGNFPGRFSGRQFSNSRSEMNVSTLELGDSALYLCASSLGNPGSYEQYFGPGTRLTVT.

The CDR3: CASSSTGAVGTEAFF. The CDR3 nucleotides are TGTGCCAGCAGTTCTACAGGGGCAGTTGGGACTGAAGCTTTCTTT. V usage is TRBV12-3 or TRBV12-4 and J usage is TRBJ1-1; 7 bases map to TRBD1. The V segment lost 4 bases and the J segment 5 bases; nucleotides outside the gene matches: 10. This CDR3 region has 15 residues.

This rearrangement joins TRBV6-5 to TRBJ2-7; D call uncertain. This CDR3 is 13 amino acids long. Germline V gene data show CDR1 as MNHEY and CDR2 as SVGAGI. V was shortened by 0 bases and J by 6 bases, with 9 bases between the two germline ends. CDR3 sequence (DNA): TGTGCCAGCAGTTACTCCACAAGGGCCGAGCAGTACTTC. Its protein product is CASSYSTRAEQYF.

As for this clonotype: The junction shows a germline mismatch at one end, possibly a read error. In nucleotides, the CDR3 is TGTGCCAGCAGCTTGGTGTGGTATGGACCTCCCACGCAAGGGACCCAGTACTTC. Encoded protein: CASSLVWYGPPTQGTQYF. The gene calls are TRBV5-5 and TRBJ2-5; D call uncertain. The CDR3 is made up of 18 amino acids. In germline, CDR1 is SGHKS, CDR2 YYEKEE (reference sequence).

This sequence joins TRBV6-1 and TRBJ2-7; a possible D gene is TRBD2 (5 bases). Looked up from germline, CDR1 is MNHNS and CDR2 is SASEGT. The CDR3 is 16 amino acids. V lost 2 bases to trimming and J lost 1 base, with 15 bases between them. Written as DNA, the CDR3 is TGTGCCAGCAGTGAACTCGGAGCGGTGGTATCCTACGAGCAGTACTTC. This sequence encodes CASSELGAVVSYEQYF.

The chain links TRBV4-1 to TRBJ2-1; the D gene is possibly TRBD1 (5 bases). V was cut by 3 bases and J by 7 bases, with 16 bases left in between. CDR1 and CDR2 (germline): MGHRA, YSYEKL. The CDR3 has 15 residues. The DNA for the CDR3 is TGCGCCAGCAGCCAGGACAAGTTAATGTTGAATGAGCAGTTCTTC. It is translated as CASSQDKLMLNEQFF.

The gene calls are TRBV4-2 and TRBJ2-1, with 11 bases fitting TRBD2. Germline lookup yields CDR1 LGHNA and CDR2 YNFKEQ. Trimming took 0 bases from V and 5 from J; bases not matched to a gene: 3. The CDR3 spans 16 residues. The CDR3 bases are TGTGCCAGCAGCCAAGATCTAGCGGGGGGAAACAATGAGCAGTTCTTC. This translates into CASSQDLAGGNNEQFF.

This sequence joins TRBV7-6 and TRBJ2-3; 9 positions match TRBD1. The CDR3 spans 16 residues. V gave up 4 bases and J gave up 5 bases; unmatched junction bases: 10. Germline lookup yields CDR1 SGHVS and CDR2 FNYEAQ. The chain's CDR3 is CASSSTRDRARDTQYF. CDR3 in DNA: TGTGCCAGCAGCTCGACCCGGGACAGGGCACGAGATACGCAGTATTTT.

The chain is built from TRBV6-5 and TRBJ2-3, with 7 bases lining up with TRBD1. The V gene's germline CDR1 is MNHEY and CDR2 SVGAGI. CDR3 length: 17 residues. After removal of 4 bases from V and 0 bases from J, the junction contained 10 bases not matched to a gene. In DNA, the CDR3 is TGTGCCAGCAGTTTGTCGACAGGGCCTATAAGCACAGATACGCAGTATTTT. Translated, it gives CASSLSTGPISTDTQYF.

The chain is built from TRBV12-3 or TRBV12-4 and TRBJ2-7, with 9 bases fitting TRBD1. The CDR3 contains 15 residues. The V gene end was trimmed by 5 bases and the J gene end by 5 bases; junction bases not matched to a gene: 10. CDR3 DNA: TGTGCCAGCAGTGCCCTGGACAGGGGTGATAACGAGCAGTACTTC. It encodes CASSALDRGDNEQYF.

This clonotype has more than one count but fewer than ten. The chain recombines TRBV20-1 with TRBJ1-2; 9 bases are a match to TRBD1. This CDR3 is built from 17 residues. The V gene's germline CDR1 is DFQATT and CDR2 SNEGSKA (reference sequence). Trimming at V came to 3 bases and at J to 3 bases, leaving 14 bases not matched to a gene. The CDR3 reads CSASPLGQGSFDYGYTF. CDR3 sequence (DNA): TGCAGTGCTAGCCCCCTGGGACAGGGAAGTTTTGACTATGGCTACACCTTC.

V and J are TRBV19 and TRBJ2-3, with D perhaps assigned TRBD1 or TRBD2 (6 bases each). Germline assignment: CDR1 LNHDA and CDR2 SQIVND (reference sequence). The V end lost 3 bases, the J end lost 3 bases, and 16 bases lay between the germline ends. The CDR3 contains 16 residues. CDR3 nucleotide sequence: TGTGCCAGTAGTATGACAGGTGCCAGCGGGACAGATACGCAGTATTTT. Its translation is CASSMTGASGTDTQYF.

The chain joins TRBV11-3 to TRBJ1-2; the D is unclear. CDR1 SGHNT and CDR2 YENEEA come from the germline V gene. V gave up 6 bases and J gave up 8 bases, with 19 bases separating them. There are 14 residues in the CDR3. CDR3 residues: CASRLGGSGGGYTF. The CDR3 coding sequence is TGTGCCAGCAGACTAGGAGGCTCAGGCGGGGGCTACACCTTC.

The chain has TRBV5-1 and TRBJ2-3; TRBD1 aligns across 8 bases. The trim removed 7 bases at V and 3 bases at J, leaving 7 bases unmatched. CDR3 size: 14 residues. Germline V gene sequence: CDR1 SGHRS, CDR2 YFSETQ. The CDR3 sequence: CASGPDRATDTQYF. Here the CDR3 DNA reads TGCGCCAGCGGACCGGACAGGGCGACAGATACGCAGTATTTT. The variable domain in full, with the rest retrieved from reference TRBV5-1 and TRBJ2-3, is KAGVTQTPRYLIKTRGQQVTLSCSPISGHRSVSWYQQTPGQGLQFLFEYFSETQRNKGNFPGRFSGRQFSNSRSEMNVSTLELGDSALYLCASGPDRATDTQYFGPGTRLTVL.

This chain links TRBV29-1 with TRBJ2-1; 13 bases match TRBD2. V gave up 6 bases and J gave up 10 bases; unmatched junction bases: 15. CDR1 and CDR2 (germline): SQVTM, ANQGSEA. The CDR3 totals 16 residues. This CDR3 is CSVGFKGTSGASEQFF. DNA of the CDR3: TGCAGCGTGGGCTTTAAAGGGACTAGCGGGGCCTCAGAGCAGTTCTTC.

The chain is built from TRBV10-3 and TRBJ1-1; tentative D call: TRBD1 (6 bases). The germline V gene has CDR1 ENHRY and CDR2 SYGVKD. The CDR3 sequence is 13 residues long. Trimming pared 6 bases from V and 3 bases from J, leaving 11 bases between. CDR3 loop: CAIRARGDTEAFF. CDR3 nucleotides: TGTGCCATCAGAGCTAGGGGGGACACTGAAGCTTTCTTT.

This clonotype was found a few times. V usage is TRBV5-1 and J usage is TRBJ1-5, with 12 bases fitting TRBD1. This CDR3 contains 16 residues. The germline V gene has CDR1 SGHRS and CDR2 YFSETQ. J gave up 6 bases and V 0 bases, and 4 bases lay outside the gene matches. The CDR3 protein is CASSLGGTGGTQPQHF. The CDR3 region has the DNA TGCGCCAGCAGCTTGGGTGGGACAGGGGGCACTCAGCCCCAGCATTTT.

Here the CDR3 reads CASSLGSQSYEQYF. CDR3 sequence (DNA): TGTGCCAGCAGCTTAGGGTCGCAGTCCTACGAGCAGTACTTC. This rearrangement joins TRBV7-2 to TRBJ2-7; no clear D. V was shortened by 1 base and J by 1 base, with 8 bases between the two germline ends. Germline-derived CDR1 and CDR2 are SGHTA and FQGNSA. The CDR3 runs to 14 residues.

This clonotype was recorded a few times. V is TRBV7-9 and J is TRBJ2-5; D unclear. From germline, CDR1 is SEHNR and CDR2 FQNEAQ (reference sequence). The V end lost 3 bases, the J end lost 7 bases, and 6 bases lay between the germline ends. The CDR3 spans 11 residues. The CDR3 DNA sequence: TGTGCCAGCAGCTTTGCGCGGACCCAGTACTTC. Its protein product is CASSFARTQYF. Using reference TRBV7-9 and TRBJ2-5 for the parts outside the CDR3, the full variable domain is DTGVSQNPRHKITKRGQNVTFRCDPISEHNRLYWYRQTLGQGPEFLTYFQNEAQLEKSRLLSDRFSAERPKGSFSTLEIQRTEQGDSAMYLCASSFARTQYFGPGTRLLVL.

This clonotype was seen only a few times. The V and J genes are TRBV12-3 or TRBV12-4 and TRBJ2-1, with 8 bases matching TRBD1. The CDR3 runs to 15 residues. The trim removed 3 bases at V and 7 bases at J, leaving 8 bases unmatched. CDR3 in amino acids: CASSLAGGAMNEQFF. The CDR3 coding sequence is TGTGCCAGCAGTTTGGCAGGGGGCGCGATGAATGAGCAGTTCTTC.

This clonotype occurred once. The CDR3 DNA is TGTGCCAGCAGTGGGGACCCAAATTCACCCCTCCACTTT. Amino acids: CASSGDPNSPLHF. This sequence joins TRBV6-6 and TRBJ1-6, with a weak D call TRBD1 (5 bases). The V gene lost 5 bases and the J gene lost 7 bases, with 9 bases spanning the gap. The CDR3 contains 13 residues. Per germline, CDR1 MNHNY and CDR2 SVGAGI (reference sequence).

The chain couples TRBV12-3 or TRBV12-4 to TRBJ1-1; 10 positions agree with TRBD1. The CDR3 contains 16 residues. Germline trimming cut 6 bases from V and 3 bases from J; bases unmatched to any gene: 10. The CDR3, as DNA: TGTGCCAGCAGGGCTCTGACAGGGGGCGCGCACACTGAAGCTTTCTTT. Its protein product is CASRALTGGAHTEAFF.

This clonotype showed up just a few times. The chain couples TRBV25-1 to TRBJ2-7; D is perhaps TRBD1 or TRBD2 (6 bases each). Germline CDR1 MGHDK, CDR2 SYGVNS. Trimming removed 4 bases from V and 5 bases from J, with 18 bases in between. This CDR3 contains 15 residues. Written as DNA, the CDR3 is TGTGCCAGCAGTGGGCCCGGGGCTCGGGGGCACGAGCAGTACTTC. This gives the protein CASSGPGARGHEQYF.

The CDR3 coding sequence is TGCAGTGCTAGGGTTCCTGTACAGGGAACAGGCGGCTACACCTTC. Translated: CSARVPVQGTGGYTF. The rearrangement joins TRBV20-1 to TRBJ1-2; D might be TRBD1 (6 bases). V shed 3 bases and J shed 8 bases, with 22 bases lying between them. Germline CDR1 DFQATT, CDR2 SNEGSKA (reference sequence). CDR3 size: 15 residues.

This clonotype was found once. The chain links TRBV12-3 or TRBV12-4 to TRBJ1-1; 7 positions agree with TRBD1. The length of the CDR3 is 13 residues. Trimming removed 5 bases from V and 6 bases from J; junction bases left unmatched: 6. The CDR3 spells CASSRTGLPEAFF. CDR3 bases: TGTGCCAGCAGTCGGACAGGCCTCCCTGAAGCTTTCTTT.